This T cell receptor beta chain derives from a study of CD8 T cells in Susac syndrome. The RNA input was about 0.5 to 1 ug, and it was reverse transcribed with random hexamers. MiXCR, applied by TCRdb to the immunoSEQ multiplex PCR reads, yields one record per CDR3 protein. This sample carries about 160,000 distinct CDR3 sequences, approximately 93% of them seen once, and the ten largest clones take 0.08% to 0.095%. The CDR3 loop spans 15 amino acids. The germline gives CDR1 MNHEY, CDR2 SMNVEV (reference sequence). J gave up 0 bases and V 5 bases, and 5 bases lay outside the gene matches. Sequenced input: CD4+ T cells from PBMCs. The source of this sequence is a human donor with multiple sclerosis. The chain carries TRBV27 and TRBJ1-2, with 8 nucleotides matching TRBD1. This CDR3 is CASSPRGPANYGYTF. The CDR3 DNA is TGTGCCAGCAGTCCCAGGGGGCCCGCTAACTATGGCTACACCTTC.